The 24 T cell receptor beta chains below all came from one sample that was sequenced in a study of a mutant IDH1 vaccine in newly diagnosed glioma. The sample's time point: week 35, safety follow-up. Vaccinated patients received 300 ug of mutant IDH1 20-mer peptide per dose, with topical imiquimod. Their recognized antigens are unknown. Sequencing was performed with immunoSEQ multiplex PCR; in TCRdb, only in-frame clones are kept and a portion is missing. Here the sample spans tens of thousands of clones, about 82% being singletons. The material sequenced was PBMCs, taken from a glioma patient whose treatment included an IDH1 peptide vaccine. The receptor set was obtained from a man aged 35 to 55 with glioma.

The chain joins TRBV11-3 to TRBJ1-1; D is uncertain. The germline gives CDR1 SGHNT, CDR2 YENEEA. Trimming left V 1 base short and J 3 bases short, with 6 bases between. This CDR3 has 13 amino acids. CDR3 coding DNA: TGTGCCAGCAGCTTAGTGGGGTACACTGAAGCTTTCTTT. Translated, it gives CASSLVGYTEAFF.

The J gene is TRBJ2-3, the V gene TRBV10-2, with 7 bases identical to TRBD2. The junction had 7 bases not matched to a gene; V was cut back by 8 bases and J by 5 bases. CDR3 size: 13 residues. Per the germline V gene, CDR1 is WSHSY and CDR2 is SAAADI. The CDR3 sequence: CASEKSGGDTQYF. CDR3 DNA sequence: TGCGCCAGCGAAAAGTCGGGGGGAGATACGCAGTATTTT.

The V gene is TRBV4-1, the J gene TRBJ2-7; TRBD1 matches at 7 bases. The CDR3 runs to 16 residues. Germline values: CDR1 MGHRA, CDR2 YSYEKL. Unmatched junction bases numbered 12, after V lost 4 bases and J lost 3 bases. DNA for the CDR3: TGCGCCAGCAGCCGGGGGTTCCGGGACAGAAACTACGAGCAGTACTTC. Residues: CASSRGFRDRNYEQYF.

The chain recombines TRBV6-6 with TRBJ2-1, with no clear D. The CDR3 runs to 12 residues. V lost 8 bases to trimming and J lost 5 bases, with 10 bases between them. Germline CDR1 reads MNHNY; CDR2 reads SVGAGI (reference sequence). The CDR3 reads CASSEPNNEQFF. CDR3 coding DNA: TGTGCCAGCTCCGAACCGAACAATGAGCAGTTCTTC.

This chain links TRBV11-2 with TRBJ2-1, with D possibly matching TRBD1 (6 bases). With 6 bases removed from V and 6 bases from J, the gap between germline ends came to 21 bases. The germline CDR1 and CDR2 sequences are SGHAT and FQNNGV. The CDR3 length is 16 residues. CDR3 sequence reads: CASRTLKGEQGNEQFF. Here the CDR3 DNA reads TGTGCCAGCAGGACCTTAAAGGGGGAGCAGGGCAATGAGCAGTTCTTC.

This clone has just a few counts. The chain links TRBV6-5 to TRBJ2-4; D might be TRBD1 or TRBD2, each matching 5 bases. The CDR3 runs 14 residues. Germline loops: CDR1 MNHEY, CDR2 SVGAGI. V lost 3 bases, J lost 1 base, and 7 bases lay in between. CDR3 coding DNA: TGTGCCAGCAGTTATGGGGGTGCCAAAAACATTCAGTACTTC. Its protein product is CASSYGGAKNIQYF.

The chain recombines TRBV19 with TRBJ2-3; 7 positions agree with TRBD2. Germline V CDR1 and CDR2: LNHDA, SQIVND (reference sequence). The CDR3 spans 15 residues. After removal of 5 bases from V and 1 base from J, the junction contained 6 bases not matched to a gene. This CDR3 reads CASSWGGSGTDTQYF. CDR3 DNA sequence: TGTGCCAGTAGTTGGGGGGGTAGTGGCACAGATACGCAGTATTTT.

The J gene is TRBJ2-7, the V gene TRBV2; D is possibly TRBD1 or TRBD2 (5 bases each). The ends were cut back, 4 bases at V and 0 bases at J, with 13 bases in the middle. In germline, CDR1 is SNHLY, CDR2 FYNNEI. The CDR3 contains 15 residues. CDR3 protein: CASSVRGVTSYEQYF. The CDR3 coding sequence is TGTGCCAGCAGTGTTAGAGGGGTCACCTCCTACGAGCAGTACTTC. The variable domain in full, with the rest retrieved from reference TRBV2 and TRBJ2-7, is EPEVTQTPSHQVTQMGQEVILRCVPISNHLYFYWYRQILGQKVEFLVSFYNNEISEKSEIFDDQFSVERPDGSNFTLKIRSTKLEDSAMYFCASSVRGVTSYEQYFGPGTRLTVT.

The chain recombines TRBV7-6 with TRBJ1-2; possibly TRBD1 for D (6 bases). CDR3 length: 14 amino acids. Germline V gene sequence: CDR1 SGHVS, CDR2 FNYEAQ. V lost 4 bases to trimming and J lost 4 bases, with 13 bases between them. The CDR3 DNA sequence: TGTGCCAGCAGCTCAGGGGACGCGGGCTATGGCTACACCTTC. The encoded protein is CASSSGDAGYGYTF.

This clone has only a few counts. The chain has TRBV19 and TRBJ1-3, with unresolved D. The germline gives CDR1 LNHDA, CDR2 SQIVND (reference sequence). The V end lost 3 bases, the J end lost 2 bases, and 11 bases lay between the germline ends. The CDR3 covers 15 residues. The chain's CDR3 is CASSIRGGAGNTIYF. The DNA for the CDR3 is TGTGCCAGTAGTATCCGCGGTGGGGCTGGAAACACCATATATTTT.

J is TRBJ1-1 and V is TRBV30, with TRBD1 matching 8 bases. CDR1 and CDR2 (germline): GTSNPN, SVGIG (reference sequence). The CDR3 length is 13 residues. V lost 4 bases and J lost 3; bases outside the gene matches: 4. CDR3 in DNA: TGTGCCTGGAACAGGGGGTCCGACACTGAAGCTTTCTTT. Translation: CAWNRGSDTEAFF.

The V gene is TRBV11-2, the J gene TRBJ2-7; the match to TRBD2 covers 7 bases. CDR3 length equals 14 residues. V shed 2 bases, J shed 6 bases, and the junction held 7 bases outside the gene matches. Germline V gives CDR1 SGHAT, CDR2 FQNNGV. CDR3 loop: CASSLRRESFEQYV. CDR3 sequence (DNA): TGTGCCAGCAGCTTAAGGCGGGAGTCTTTCGAGCAGTACGTC.

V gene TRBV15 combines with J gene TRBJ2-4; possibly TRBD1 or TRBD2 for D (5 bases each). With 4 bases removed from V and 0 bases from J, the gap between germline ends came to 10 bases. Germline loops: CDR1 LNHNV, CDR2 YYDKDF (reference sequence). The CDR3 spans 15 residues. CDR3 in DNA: TGTGCCACCAGCACTGGGGGAGTAGCCAAAAACATTCAGTACTTC. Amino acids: CATSTGGVAKNIQYF.

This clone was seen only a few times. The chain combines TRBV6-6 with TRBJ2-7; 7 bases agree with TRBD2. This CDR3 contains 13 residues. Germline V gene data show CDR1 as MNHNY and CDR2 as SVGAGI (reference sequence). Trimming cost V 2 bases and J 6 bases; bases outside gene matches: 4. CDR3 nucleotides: TGTGCCAGCAGTTACCCGGGAGGAGGCGAGCAGTACGTC. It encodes CASSYPGGGEQYV.

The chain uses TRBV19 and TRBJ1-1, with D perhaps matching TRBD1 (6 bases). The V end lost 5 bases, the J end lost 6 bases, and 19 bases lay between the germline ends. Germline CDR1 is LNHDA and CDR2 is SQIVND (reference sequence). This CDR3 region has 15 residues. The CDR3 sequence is CASSAPRIRGSEAFF. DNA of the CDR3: TGTGCCAGTAGTGCCCCAAGGATCAGGGGTTCTGAAGCTTTCTTT. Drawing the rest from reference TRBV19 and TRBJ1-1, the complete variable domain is DGGITQSPKYLFRKEGQNVTLSCEQNLNHDAMYWYRQDPGQGLRLIYYSQIVNDFQKGDIAEGYSVSREKKESFPLTVTSAQKNPTAFYLCASSAPRIRGSEAFFGQGTRLTVV.

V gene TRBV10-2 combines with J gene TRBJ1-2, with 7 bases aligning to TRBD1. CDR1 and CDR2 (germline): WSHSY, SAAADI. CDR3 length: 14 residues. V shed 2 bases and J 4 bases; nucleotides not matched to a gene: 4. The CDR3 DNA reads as TGCGCCAGCAGTGAGCGGGCAGGGGGCTATGGCTACACCTTC. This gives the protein CASSERAGGYGYTF.

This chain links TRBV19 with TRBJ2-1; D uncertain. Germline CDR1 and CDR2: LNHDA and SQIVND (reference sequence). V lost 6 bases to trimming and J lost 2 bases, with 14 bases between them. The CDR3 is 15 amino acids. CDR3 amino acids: CASSPPRGPYNEQFF. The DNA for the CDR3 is TGTGCCAGTAGCCCCCCTAGAGGCCCCTACAATGAGCAGTTCTTC.

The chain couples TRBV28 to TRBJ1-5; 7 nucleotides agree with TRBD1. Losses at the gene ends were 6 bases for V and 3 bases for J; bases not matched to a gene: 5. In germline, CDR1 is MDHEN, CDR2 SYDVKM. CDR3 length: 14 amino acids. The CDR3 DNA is TGTGCCAGCAGCCCGGACAGGAACAATCAGCCCCAGCATTTT. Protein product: CASSPDRNNQPQHF.

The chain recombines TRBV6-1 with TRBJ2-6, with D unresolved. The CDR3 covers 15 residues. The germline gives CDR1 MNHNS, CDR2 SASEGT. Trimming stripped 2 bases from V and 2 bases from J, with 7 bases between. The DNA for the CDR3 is TGTGCCAGCAGTGAATCAGTAGCTGGGGCCAACGTCCTGACTTTC. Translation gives CASSESVAGANVLTF.

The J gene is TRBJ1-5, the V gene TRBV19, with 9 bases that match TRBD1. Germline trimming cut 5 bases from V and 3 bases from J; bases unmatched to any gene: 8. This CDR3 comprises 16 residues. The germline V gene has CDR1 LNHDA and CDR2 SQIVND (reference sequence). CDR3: CASSPRTGALNQPQHF. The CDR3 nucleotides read TGTGCCAGTAGTCCCCGGACAGGGGCCCTCAATCAGCCCCAGCATTTT.

The CDR3 loop reads CASSPAGDRGNTIYF. The CDR3, as DNA: TGTGCCAGCAGCCCAGCTGGTGACAGAGGAAACACCATATATTTT. V is TRBV7-9 and J is TRBJ1-3; TRBD1 is a possible D gene (5 bases). The CDR3 consists of 15 residues. Trimming took 5 bases from V and 4 from J, leaving 15 bases between them. Germline assignment: CDR1 SEHNR and CDR2 FQNEAQ (reference sequence).

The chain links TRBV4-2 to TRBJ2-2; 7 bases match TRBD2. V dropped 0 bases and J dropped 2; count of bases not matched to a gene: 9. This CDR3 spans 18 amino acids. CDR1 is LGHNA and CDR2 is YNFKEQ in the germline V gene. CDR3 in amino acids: CASSQDHSGRTNTGELFF. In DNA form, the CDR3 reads TGTGCCAGCAGCCAAGACCACTCCGGGAGGACAAACACCGGGGAGCTGTTTTTT.

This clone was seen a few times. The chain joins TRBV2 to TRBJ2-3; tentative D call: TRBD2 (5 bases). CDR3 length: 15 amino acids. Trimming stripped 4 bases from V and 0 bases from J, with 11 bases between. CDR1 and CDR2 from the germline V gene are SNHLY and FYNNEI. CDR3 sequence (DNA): TGTGCCAGCAGTGCTCAGGACTGGAGCACAGATACGCAGTATTTT. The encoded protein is CASSAQDWSTDTQYF.

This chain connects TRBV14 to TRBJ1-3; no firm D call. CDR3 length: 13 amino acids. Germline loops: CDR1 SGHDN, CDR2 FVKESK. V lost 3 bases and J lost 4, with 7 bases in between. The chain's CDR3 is CASSQGEGNTIYF. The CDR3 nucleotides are TGTGCCAGCAGCCAGGGCGAGGGAAACACCATATATTTT.